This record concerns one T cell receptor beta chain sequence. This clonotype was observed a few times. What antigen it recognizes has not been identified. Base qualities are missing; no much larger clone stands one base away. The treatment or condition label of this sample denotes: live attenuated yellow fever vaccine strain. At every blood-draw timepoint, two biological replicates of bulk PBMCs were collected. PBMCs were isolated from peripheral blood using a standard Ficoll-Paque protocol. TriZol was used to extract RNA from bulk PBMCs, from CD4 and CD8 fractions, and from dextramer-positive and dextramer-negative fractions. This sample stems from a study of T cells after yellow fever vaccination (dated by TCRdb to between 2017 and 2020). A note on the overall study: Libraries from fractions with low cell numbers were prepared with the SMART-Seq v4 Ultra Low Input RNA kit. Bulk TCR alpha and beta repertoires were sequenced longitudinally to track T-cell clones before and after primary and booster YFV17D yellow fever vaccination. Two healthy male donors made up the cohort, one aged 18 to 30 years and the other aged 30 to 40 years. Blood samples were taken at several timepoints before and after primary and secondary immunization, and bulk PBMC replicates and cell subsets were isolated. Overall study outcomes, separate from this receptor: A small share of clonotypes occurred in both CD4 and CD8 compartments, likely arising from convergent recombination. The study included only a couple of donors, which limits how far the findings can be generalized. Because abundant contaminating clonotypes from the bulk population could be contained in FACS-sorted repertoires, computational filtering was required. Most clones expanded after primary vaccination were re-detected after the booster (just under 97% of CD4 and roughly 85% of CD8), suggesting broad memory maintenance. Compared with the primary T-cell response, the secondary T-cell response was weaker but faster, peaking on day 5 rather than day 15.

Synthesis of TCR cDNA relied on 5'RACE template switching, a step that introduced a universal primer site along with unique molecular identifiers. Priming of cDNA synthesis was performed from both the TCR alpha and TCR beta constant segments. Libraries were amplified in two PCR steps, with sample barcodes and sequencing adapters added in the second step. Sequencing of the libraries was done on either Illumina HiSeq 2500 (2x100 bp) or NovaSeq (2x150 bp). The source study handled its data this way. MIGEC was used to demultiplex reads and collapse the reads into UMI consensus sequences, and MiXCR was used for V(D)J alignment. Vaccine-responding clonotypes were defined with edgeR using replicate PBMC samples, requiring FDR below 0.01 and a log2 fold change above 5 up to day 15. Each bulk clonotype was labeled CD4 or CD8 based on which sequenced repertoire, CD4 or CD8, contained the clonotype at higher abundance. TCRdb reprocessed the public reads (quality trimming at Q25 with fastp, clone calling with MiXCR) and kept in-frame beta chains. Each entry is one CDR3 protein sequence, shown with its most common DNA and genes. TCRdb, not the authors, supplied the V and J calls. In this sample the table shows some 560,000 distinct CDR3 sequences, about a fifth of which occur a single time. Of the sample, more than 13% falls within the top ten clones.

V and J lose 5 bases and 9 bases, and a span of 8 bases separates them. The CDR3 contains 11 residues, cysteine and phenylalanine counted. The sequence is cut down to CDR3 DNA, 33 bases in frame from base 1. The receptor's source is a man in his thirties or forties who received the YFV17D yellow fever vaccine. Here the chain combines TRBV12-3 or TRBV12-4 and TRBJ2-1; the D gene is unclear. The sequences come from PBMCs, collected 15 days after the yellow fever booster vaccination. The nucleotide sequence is TGTGCCAGCAGTGGGGATATTGAGCAGTTCTTC. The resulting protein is CASSGDIEQFF.